The entry below describes one T cell receptor beta chain. Which antigen it targets is not known. Base qualities are not recorded, but no much larger clone differs from it by a single base. This record comes from a study of cytomegalovirus exposure and HLA in healthy donors (dated by TCRdb to between 2016 and 2019). About the investigation overall: An earlier analysis of approximately 550 of the donors reported about 250 Gb of sequence data and some 120 million unique TCR beta sequences from 150 million to 200 million T cells. About 300 gigabases of sequencing data and approximately 85 million unique TCR sequences were included in an early release covering under 650 HLA-typed donors. Of the 398 genotyped donors, approximately 80% were placed in the genetic ancestry cluster associated with self-reported Caucasian donors. The aim of the study was to test whether cataloging public T cell receptors could identify signatures of past pathogen exposure. Using immunosequencing, the study profiled T cell repertoires from some 670 subjects and related those repertoires to cytomegalovirus serostatus. Along with the approximately 670-subject first cohort, a separate validation cohort of over a hundred different subjects was used. The study combined high-throughput TCR immunosequencing, statistical association of individual TCRs with disease status, and machine learning to predict cytomegalovirus infection status. A later analysis re-examined previously published TCR beta repertoires from hundreds of donors and added high-resolution HLA genotyping to investigate patterns of TCR occurrence. Rather than drawing on any new phenotypic data, the later analysis identified candidate immune exposures from TCR beta sequences and the way those sequences occurred across donors. To decide whether each TCR beta V gene segment behaved as functional or pseudogenic, an earlier analysis of approximately 590 of the donors relied on high-throughput TCR beta sequencing. Donor age, sex, ethnicity and CMV serostatus were collected together with the repertoire data. A later genetic analysis used genome-wide SNP genotypes for about three fifths of the 666 donors, treating that subset as a discovery cohort. All discovery cohort repertoires had been generated on a single sequencing platform. HLA typing included class I and class II loci at four-digit resolution. Typing coverage differed by locus: A, B, C, DRB1 and DQB1 were typed in roughly 620-630 donors, DQA1 in 522, DPA1 in roughly 590, and DPB1 in approximately 450. Five DR-DQ haplotypes were handled as single units for association and clustering because linkage in the cohort was strong. Among 350 to 400 genotyped donors of the cohort, an average of 235,054 unique TCR beta nucleotide sequences were sequenced per donor, about a sixth of them non-productive.

The CDR3, cysteine through phenylalanine, is 14 amino acids long. The entry retains the CDR3 DNA only, 42 bases that are in frame from base 1. The library was built by means of the immunoSEQ multiplex PCR assay. A mixture of 60 forward primers for TCR Vbeta segments and 13 reverse primers for TCR Jbeta segments was used in the multiplex PCR. Amplification of the CDR3 region of rearranged TCR beta genes was performed with a multiplex PCR assay on genomic DNA. The Illumina HiSeq System was used to sequence the amplified TCR beta libraries as 87-base-pair reads. Processing in the source paper ran as follows. A later analysis counted 65 million to 90 million unique TCR beta chains across the 500 to 850 repertoires, and roughly 9.9 million of these chains were shared by at least two donors. To remove PCR and sequencing errors, raw reads were error-corrected and collapsed into unique sequences using a nearest-neighbor algorithm that merged closely related sequences. CDR3 sequences were aligned to IMGT reference sequences to assign V, D and J gene segments. For a sequence to be retained, at least a six-nucleotide match to both a V gene segment and a J gene segment was required. A rearrangement counted as productive if the CDR3 had no stop codons and remained in frame with V and J, and every other rearrangement counted as non-productive. CDR3 was defined according to IMGT convention as the region running from the second conserved V-encoded cysteine to the conserved J-encoded phenylalanine. The earlier analysis of more than 450 of the donors excluded sequences that lacked an unambiguous match to a single V gene segment. In an earlier analysis of approximately 590 of the donors, a V segment was called functional when productive rearrangements were above 56.7%, and segregating when the standard deviation between donors exceeded 5%. A statistical classification framework was built to diagnose cytomegalovirus status from the catalog of TCR beta chain sequences. A later analysis assigned V and J genes by comparing TCR nucleotide sequences with IMGT/GENE-DB human TR gene sequences. In a later analysis, CDR3 sequences and most-parsimonious VDJ recombination scenarios were assigned using the TCRdist pipeline. In a later analysis, each TCR beta chain was defined by its CDR3 amino acid sequence together with its V-gene family, and reads without a unique V-gene family were excluded. A later analysis removed 550 to 700 highly shared, low-generation-probability nucleotide sequences to deal with suspected cross-contamination and a sequencing artifact. In a later analysis, a clonal expansion index was calculated for each public chain from normalized within-repertoire ranks of inferred template counts. In a later analysis, generation probabilities were computed using a VDJ recombination model fitted to out-of-frame rearrangements, and the results were checked against IGoR. A later analysis scored TCR-TCR, TCR-HLA and TCR-CMV co-occurrence with hypergeometric tests, applying a repertoire-size bias correction to TCR pairs. A later analysis estimated false discovery rates by permuting HLA or CMV assignments 20 times. A later analysis grouped co-occurring TCRs with DBSCAN, adding TCRdist sequence similarity when clustering within HLA-allele-positive subsets. For co-occurrence clustering, repertoires with fewer than 30,000 or more than 120,000 public chains were excluded, along with roughly 5 repertoires with anomalous nucleotide sharing. TCRdb took this table from immuneACCESS and kept in-frame rearrangements with V and J called. Such tables lack part of the clones; where checked against another copy, unresolved V genes explain under half of the gap, and the rest is unexplained. That table supplies the V and J calls and clone size; D and trimming were determined from the DNA. This sample is represented by approximately 70,000 clones; around 75% of them were singletons. Approximately 7.6% of the sample belongs to the ten largest clones.

Summary of the overall study and its limitations: For the cohort, immune exposure information was limited to CMV serostatus. An earlier analysis of approximately 570 of the donors showed that most TCR beta V segments appeared in productive rearrangements either about 90% or about 30% of the time, which broadly matched IMGT annotations. In a later analysis, HLA-associated TCR beta chains were found to be more clonally expanded and to have lower generation probabilities than equally common non-associated chains. V-gene and J-gene trimming of TCR beta chains was associated with a missense DCLRE1C variant in a later genetic analysis, and the association was replicated in an independent cohort. When HLA alleles, especially DR and DQ, strongly co-occurred, TCR associations were difficult to assign to individual alleles. Specific HLA alleles were associated with over 15,000 TCR beta sequences at a false discovery rate of 0.05 in a later analysis. This cohort had only TCR beta chains sequenced, and the lack of alpha or paired-chain data limited which features could be detected. Because HLA typing was unavailable for some donors at each locus, only the typed subset was used in association tests. Cytomegalovirus status was reported to be diagnosed by the classifier with high specificity and sensitivity in both the original and validation cohorts. Presence/absence analyses assumed roughly uniform sequencing depth across donors, an assumption that may not hold. Across donors, most TCR sequences were observed very rarely, whereas some public TCRs were present in many individuals. According to a later analysis, parvovirus B19, influenza, CMV and Epstein-Barr virus appeared linked to several top co-occurrence clusters. The authors suggested that the approach could potentially be extended to other disease states and immunological phenotypes. In vitro tests confirmed that a few of the cytomegalovirus-associated TCR beta chains recognize cytomegalovirus antigens. A further reported finding was that TCR beta sequences accurately predicted the HLA-A and HLA-B alleles for most subjects in the first cohort. Because counts were too low, seventeen rarely observed V segments, including chromosome 9 orphons, were excluded from the earlier analysis of 587 of the donors. A later analysis found that TCR association rates varied across HLA loci, with DRB1 alleles showing the most associated TCRs and HLA-C alleles the fewest. According to a later genetic analysis, donors in an Asian-associated ancestry cluster had fewer N-insertions in productive TCRs than the roughly 670-donor mean. A later analysis found that most CMV-associated TCR beta chains appeared HLA-restricted, with HLA associations seemingly driven largely by CMV exposure. A cluster of highly shared sequence variants was judged likely to be a technical artifact of the sequencing pipeline. The study listed 150 to 200 TCR beta chains as associated with cytomegalovirus. Linkage disequilibrium might explain the correlated functional status among segregating V segments, but an unknown experimental factor could not be ruled out. Because the 87-base-pair reads could not distinguish some IMGT-functional V segments, including TRBV6-2 and TRBV6-3, those segments were excluded.

In total, 630 or so healthy bone marrow donors made up the cohort. At the time of sampling, all cohort members were nominally healthy, though unrecorded immune exposures were likely present. The donor tested CMV seropositive, placing the donor among the approximately 290 seropositive members of the cohort. A peripheral blood sample was collected from each donor, and TCR beta sequencing was performed on peripheral blood mononuclear cells. Genomic DNA was extracted from the blood cell samples with the Qiagen DNeasy Blood Extraction Kit. The sample comprised PBMCs. The V and J segments used are TRBV21-1 and TRBJ2-7; the table's D call of TRBD2 was not tested on the DNA. TRBV21-1 is reported as a pseudogene. This receptor was obtained from a man between 60 and 75 years old in good health and CMV-seropositive. The CDR3 loop reads CASSNSGSSYEQYF. The DNA reads TGTGCCAGCAGCAACAGCGGGAGCTCCTACGAGCAGTACTTC.